The next 21 T cell receptor beta chains were all read from a single sample in a study of shared clonotypes between healthy human individuals. CD45RO-negative CD8 cells positively selected for CCR7 made up the naive population, which excluded terminally differentiated effector memory CD45RA+ cells. Sequenced by immunoSEQ multiplex PCR; TCRdb stores in-frame clones only, minus some. The sample lists around 610,000 clones; roughly 95% were seen once. Sequencing used naive CD8+ T cells sorted from blood. Receptors originate from a woman between 25 and 40 years old in good health.

The chain carries TRBV11-3 and TRBJ2-2, with D perhaps assigned TRBD1 or TRBD2 (6 bases each). CDR1 is SGHNT, CDR2 YENEEA, per germline. V lost 1 base and J 6 bases, leaving 9 bases between the germline ends. This CDR3 has 14 amino acids. CDR3 DNA sequence: TGTGCCAGCAGCTTAGTGGGGGGCTCCGGGGAGCTGTTTTTT. It specifies CASSLVGGSGELFF.

The chain combines TRBV6-5 with TRBJ1-1; 7 bases map to TRBD1. Trimming at V came to 4 bases and at J to 2 bases, leaving 7 bases not matched to a gene. CDR3 length equals 15 residues. The germline CDR1 and CDR2 sequences are MNHEY and SVGAGI. The CDR3: CASSFTGTANTEAFF. The CDR3 region has the DNA TGTGCCAGCAGTTTCACCGGGACAGCAAACACTGAAGCTTTCTTT.

This chain joins TRBV7-6 and TRBJ1-1; 9 positions agree with TRBD1. Germline values: CDR1 SGHVS, CDR2 FNYEAQ. V shed 5 bases, J shed 6 bases, and the junction held 10 bases outside the gene matches. This CDR3 region has 15 residues. The CDR3 DNA reads as TGTGCCAGCAGCACAACGGACAGGGGTTTTGCTGAAGCTTTCTTT. Its translation: CASSTTDRGFAEAFF.

This clone was counted a few times. V usage is TRBV6-6 and J usage is TRBJ1-1; 9 bases line up with TRBD1. J lost 12 bases, V lost 2 bases, and 1 base had no gene match. Germline V gene sequence: CDR1 MNHNY, CDR2 SVGAGI (reference sequence). The CDR3 is 11 amino acids. The CDR3 nucleotides read TGTGCCAGCAGTTACGGACAGGGGACTTTCTTT. Translating gives CASSYGQGTFF.

This chain joins TRBV28 and TRBJ1-2; D unclear. CDR3 length equals 15 residues. The V gene's germline CDR1 is MDHEN and CDR2 SYDVKM. Between the trimmed V and J ends, which lost 6 bases and 1 base, there was a span of 15 bases. The chain's CDR3 is CASSRREGHNYGYTF. Written as DNA, the CDR3 is TGTGCCAGCAGCCGAAGAGAGGGCCATAACTATGGCTACACCTTC.

In its sample, this clone was seen a few times. This chain links TRBV2 with TRBJ2-7; D not certain. In germline, CDR1 is SNHLY, CDR2 FYNNEI. Trimming cost V 1 base and J 3 bases, with 13 bases left between them. CDR3 length: 15 amino acids. The CDR3 region has the DNA TGTGCCAGCAGTGAAGGGGCCGGCGATCTCTACGAGCAGTACTTC. It specifies CASSEGAGDLYEQYF.

This chain links TRBV5-1 with TRBJ2-7, with a weak D call TRBD2 (5 bases). Trimming removed 4 bases at V and 0 bases at J, with 11 bases between. CDR3 size: 14 residues. The germline CDR1 and CDR2 sequences are SGHRS and YFSETQ. The CDR3 DNA is TGCGCCAGCAGCGACCCAGCGGACTCCTACGAGCAGTACTTC. Translated: CASSDPADSYEQYF.

The V and J genes are TRBV9 and TRBJ2-5; D possibly corresponds to TRBD1 (5 bases). This CDR3 has 13 amino acids. Germline loops: CDR1 SGDLS, CDR2 YYNGEE. Trimming cost V 4 bases and J 5 bases, with 12 bases left between them. CDR3 DNA: TGTGCCAGCAGCCCCACAGGATGGGAGACCCAGTACTTC. Amino acids: CASSPTGWETQYF.

This clone was observed once. The chain employs TRBV7-9 and TRBJ2-5; 8 positions agree with TRBD1. Per the germline V gene, CDR1 is SEHNR and CDR2 is FQNEAQ (reference sequence). With 4 bases clipped from V and 5 bases from J, the junction kept 6 bases outside the gene matches. CDR3 size: 14 residues. The CDR3 DNA is TGTGCCAGCAGCTCGAGACAGGGGCTGGAGACCCAGTACTTC. Its translation: CASSSRQGLETQYF.

V gene TRBV29-1 combines with J gene TRBJ2-1; no definite D call. Germline values: CDR1 SQVTM, CDR2 ANQGSEA. The CDR3 length is 13 residues. The V gene lost 5 bases and the J gene lost 5 bases, with 13 bases spanning the gap. CDR3 sequence reads: CSVWSSENNEQFF. In nucleotides, the CDR3 is TGCAGCGTTTGGTCGTCCGAAAACAATGAGCAGTTCTTC.

V usage is TRBV27 and J usage is TRBJ2-7, with 7 positions matching TRBD1. The CDR3 is 14 amino acids. Germline-derived CDR1 and CDR2 are MNHEY and SMNVEV (reference sequence). The V segment lost 6 bases and the J segment 2 bases; nucleotides outside the gene matches: 7. CDR3 bases: TGTGCCAGCAGGACAGGGCCAAGTACCTACGAGCAGTACTTC. Protein sequence: CASRTGPSTYEQYF.

The rearrangement uses TRBV28 and TRBJ2-2, with TRBD1 identical over 7 bases. After removal of 8 bases from V and 6 bases from J, the junction contained 9 bases not matched to a gene. From germline, CDR1 is MDHEN and CDR2 SYDVKM. The CDR3 loop spans 14 amino acids. CDR3 protein: CASEDRVSAGELFF. The DNA of the CDR3 is TGTGCCAGCGAAGACAGGGTTTCAGCCGGGGAGCTGTTTTTT.

The CDR3 region has the DNA TGTGCCAGCAGCCGACCTGACGAGGAGAACACCGGGGAGCTGTTTTTT. Residues: CASSRPDEENTGELFF. The rearrangement uses TRBV5-4 and TRBJ2-2; D unclear. Per the germline V gene, CDR1 is SGHNT and CDR2 is YYREEE (reference sequence). The ends were cut back, 4 bases at V and 1 base at J, with 14 bases in the middle. The CDR3 runs 16 residues. Full variable domain (missing parts from reference TRBV5-4 and TRBJ2-2): ETGVTQSPTHLIKTRGQQVTLRCSSQSGHNTVSWYQQALGQGPQFIFQYYREEENGRGNFPPRFSGLQFPNYSSELNVNALELDDSALYLCASSRPDEENTGELFFGEGSRLTVL.

This clone has only one observation. In DNA, the CDR3 is TGCAGCGTTGAACAAGGACAGAGCTACGAGCAGTACTTC. Its translation: CSVEQGQSYEQYF. This chain joins TRBV29-1 and TRBJ2-7; perhaps TRBD1 as D (6 bases). V was trimmed by 2 bases and J by 3 bases, leaving 11 bases between them. Germline CDR1 reads SQVTM; CDR2 reads ANQGSEA. The CDR3 spans 13 residues.

The sample holds a few counts of this clone. The chain uses TRBV29-1 and TRBJ1-1; perhaps TRBD1 as D (5 bases). The CDR3 is 13 amino acids. V was shortened by 0 bases and J by 2 bases, with 7 bases between the two germline ends. Germline V CDR1 and CDR2: SQVTM, ANQGSEA. The CDR3 DNA is TGCAGCGTTGAAGAGGGGGTAAACACTGAAGCTTTCTTT. This encodes CSVEEGVNTEAFF.

This clone came up once. Other nucleotide sequences from this sample produce the same CDR3. The gene calls are TRBV5-6 and TRBJ2-7; no clear D. The CDR3 totals 11 residues. Germline CDR1 SGHDT, CDR2 YYEEEE. Trimming removed 4 bases at V and 3 bases at J, with 5 bases between. The CDR3 coding sequence is TGTGCCAGCAGCACCGACTACGAGCAGTACTTC. This encodes CASSTDYEQYF.

The chain couples TRBV2 to TRBJ1-2; possibly TRBD1 for D (5 bases). Germline V lookup: CDR1 SNHLY, CDR2 FYNNEI. The CDR3 has 17 amino acids. V shed 4 bases and J shed 8 bases, with 26 bases lying between them. The CDR3, as DNA: TGTGCCAGCAGTGGGAGTTGGTGGACGCCGGGGCGCGGGGGCTACACCTTC. Its translation: CASSGSWWTPGRGGYTF.

The rearrangement uses TRBV19 and TRBJ2-7; 10 nucleotides align to TRBD2. This CDR3 region has 15 residues. Germline CDR1 is LNHDA and CDR2 is SQIVND (reference sequence). Trimming cost V 2 bases and J 5 bases; bases outside gene matches: 6. CDR3 bases: TGTGCCAGTAGTATACGGTCTAGCGGGAGAGACGAGCAGTACTTC. Protein: CASSIRSSGRDEQYF.

The rearrangement links TRBV28 to TRBJ2-5, with a weak D call TRBD1 (6 bases). The ends were cut back, 6 bases at V and 12 bases at J, with 14 bases in the middle. The V gene's germline CDR1 is MDHEN and CDR2 SYDVKM. The CDR3 covers 11 residues. In nucleotides, the CDR3 is TGTGCCAGCAGGCAGGGGAGCTCGGAGTACTTC. Its protein product is CASRQGSSEYF.

DNA of the CDR3: TGTGCCTGGAGTGTCGGTTGGGATACGCAGTATTTT. This translates into CAWSVGWDTQYF. The chain has TRBV30 and TRBJ2-3; D ambiguous. The CDR3 extends over 12 amino acids. Germline V gene sequence: CDR1 GTSNPN, CDR2 SVGIG (reference sequence). The V and J ends lost 0 bases and 6 bases respectively, with 7 bases between them.

V and J are TRBV2 and TRBJ2-5, with 7 bases matching TRBD2. Trimming removed 5 bases from V and 5 bases from J; junction bases left unmatched: 8. Germline V gives CDR1 SNHLY, CDR2 FYNNEI. This CDR3 region has 14 residues. The CDR3 loop reads CASSLWGREETQYF. As DNA, the CDR3 is TGTGCCAGCAGTCTTTGGGGGAGGGAGGAGACCCAGTACTTC.